This T cell receptor (beta chain) was recovered during a study of blood T cell repertoires in COVID-19. Looking at the study overall: Specimens from acute and convalescent COVID-19 originated in the United States, Italy and Spain.

Produced via immunoSEQ multiplex PCR; TCRdb's table is partial and in-frame only. The table includes about 55,000 clones, about nine tenths detected once. The sample consisted of peripheral blood. The clonotype comes from a man between 60 and 70 years old with active COVID-19.

CDR3 protein: CASSLISGDPGELFF. DNA for the CDR3: TGTGCCAGCAGCTTGATCTCAGGGGACCCCGGGGAGCTGTTTTTT. This sequence joins TRBV5-6 and TRBJ2-2, with a tentative D call TRBD1 (6 bases). Trimming took 1 base from V and 6 from J, leaving 13 bases between them. Germline lookup yields CDR1 SGHDT and CDR2 YYEEEE. The CDR3 is 15 amino acids.